Listed here are 9 T cell receptor beta chains from one sample, sequenced in a study of CXCR3-negative and CXCR3-positive naive CD8 T cells. It was by 5' RACE with UMI labels that the TRB cDNA libraries were prepared. TCRdb re-analyzed the 5' RACE reads; it lists each CDR3 protein once, without DNA. Its listing shows 43,000 or so distinct CDR3 sequences. Sample: naive CXCR3- CD8+ T cells from blood. Subset described: CD45RO-CCR7+CD27+CD95- naive CD8+ T cells lacking CXCR3 (TNR3-). These receptors all come from a human donor in good health. Some clones in this sample may be carry-over from other donors' samples.

The chain has TRBV7-7 and TRBJ2-5; the TCRdb D gene call, TRBD1, has no DNA to confirm it. CDR3 size: 18 residues. Per germline, CDR1 SSHAT and CDR2 FNYEAQ (reference sequence). The chain's CDR3 is CASSLVSGTGVLRETQYF.

The chain couples TRBV10-2 to TRBJ2-5; TCRdb designates TRBD1, a call that cannot be tested without DNA. The CDR3 is 14 amino acids. Germline V gives CDR1 WSHSY, CDR2 SAAADI. The CDR3 protein is CASSDGTGEETQYF.

The chain carries TRBV28 and TRBJ1-2. The CDR3 covers 15 residues. Germline CDR1 MDHEN, CDR2 SYDVKM. This CDR3 is CASSRDGGRRYGYTF.

The V and J genes are TRBV14 and TRBJ2-5; TCRdb selects TRBD1, and the lack of DNA leaves this call unchecked. The germline gives CDR1 SGHDN, CDR2 FVKESK. The CDR3 is made up of 13 amino acids. The CDR3 region is CASSGGGQETQYF. Combining the CDR3 with reference TRBV14 and TRBJ2-5 gives the whole variable domain EAGVTQFPSHSVIEKGQTVTLRCDPISGHDNLYWYRRVMGKEIKFLLHFVKESKQDESGMPNNRFLAERTGGTYSTLKVQPAELEDSGVYFCASSGGGQETQYFGPGTRLLVL.

This chain's CDR3 is CASSWRGQGAYEQYF. This chain connects TRBV7-9 to TRBJ2-7; TCRdb names TRBD1, which stays unverified in the absence of DNA. Germline CDR1 and CDR2: SEHNR and FQNEAQ (reference sequence). The CDR3 loop spans 15 amino acids.

V usage is TRBV3-1 and J usage is TRBJ2-1. The CDR3 loop spans 15 amino acids. Germline CDR1 is LGHDT and CDR2 is YNNKEL (reference sequence). This CDR3 reads CASSHPEFSYNEQFF.

The chain employs TRBV29-1 and TRBJ2-5. Germline assignment: CDR1 SQVTM and CDR2 ANQGSEA. The CDR3 consists of 14 residues. CDR3: CSVEEGNTQETQYF.

The V gene is TRBV27, the J gene TRBJ2-7; TCRdb's D gene call, TRBD1, goes unchecked for lack of DNA. The CDR3 is 14 amino acids. Germline V lookup: CDR1 MNHEY, CDR2 SMNVEV (reference sequence). This CDR3 is CATGEGVSPYEQYF.

This chain uses TRBV14 with TRBJ1-2; the D call from TCRdb, TRBD1, cannot be confirmed without DNA. The germline CDR1 and CDR2 sequences are SGHDN and FVKESK. The CDR3 is made up of 15 amino acids. CDR3: CASSLGTGDIYGYTF.